This T cell receptor (beta chain) appears in the sequencing data of a study of T cell responses to AZD1222 COVID-19 vaccine. Broader study findings: Repertoires were sampled only after the peak T cell response. Recipients of AZD1222 seropositive at baseline numbered only 6 or 7.

Worth noting for this clone: Its antigen is as yet unknown.

The germline V gene has CDR1 MNHEY and CDR2 SVGEGT. The CDR3 has 13 residues. The germline V and J ends were trimmed by 2 bases and 1 base, with 5 bases remaining between them. The method was immunoSEQ multiplex PCR; TCRdb's version includes in-frame clones alone and lacks a portion of them. The table lists fewer than 120,000 clones, approximately 92% of them singletons. J is TRBJ1-1 and V is TRBV6-2 or TRBV6-3; D is unresolved. Material: peripheral blood, obtained 28 days after the second AZD1222 dose. This TCR was recovered from an adult who received the AZD1222 COVID-19 vaccine. The DNA for the CDR3 is TGTGCCAGCAGTTACAGCACGAACACTGAAGCTTTCTTT. Its protein product is CASSYSTNTEAFF.